This paragraph covers one TCR beta chain sequence. This specimen belongs to a study of cytomegalovirus exposure and HLA in healthy donors. This CDR3 contains 13 residues. The V end lost 0 bases, the J end lost 6 bases, and 8 bases lay between the germline ends. CDR1 LGHNT and CDR2 FRNRAP come from the germline V gene. PCR was performed using 60 Vbeta and 13 Jbeta primers. Per the study methods: Unique TCR beta chains totaled about 73 million in a later count, with about 11 million of them shared. Clones were sequenced by immunoSEQ multiplex PCR, and TCRdb holds only the in-frame ones, with some missing. Clone size and V and J calls were adopted from that table, with D and trimming inferred from the DNA. The data contain about 170,000 clones, more than 70% of them singletons.

The sample taken for sequencing was PBMCs. The TCR comes from a male donor in good health and CMV-seronegative. The gene calls are TRBV12-5 and TRBJ1-2, with no clear D. The CDR3 here is CASGLVTADGYTF. CDR3 coding DNA: TGTGCTAGTGGTTTGGTAACCGCGGATGGCTACACCTTC.